This T cell receptor beta chain was captured in a study of blood T cell repertoires in COVID-19. Study background: COVID-19 samples from acute and convalescent phases originated in the United States, Italy and Spain.

Trimming cost V 6 bases and J 0 bases; bases outside gene matches: 7. CDR3 length: 15 amino acids. The germline gives CDR1 MNHEY, CDR2 SVGAGI. This table comes from immunoSEQ multiplex PCR, and its TCRdb copy is limited to in-frame clones, with some not included. The profile shows about 170,000 clones, approximately 80% of them singletons. This clone was recorded only once. This sequence was found in a woman in her forties with COVID-19, enrolled during active disease. Sequenced material: peripheral blood. The rearrangement links TRBV6-5 to TRBJ2-7; TRBD2 aligns across 8 bases. CDR3 DNA: TGTGCCAGCAGCCTTAGCGGGGCTTCCTCCTACGAGCAGTACGTC. It translates to CASSLSGASSYEQYV.